The clone carrying this T cell receptor beta chain was observed many times. Its antigen remains unknown. TCRdb reanalysed the 5' RACE reads using MiXCR and keeps one entry per CDR3 protein. The sample includes approximately 520,000 distinct CDR3 sequences, approximately 5.3% seen only once; the top ten take under 4.5%. The source of the sample is a study of CD8 T cells in ankylosing spondylitis. Study results and limitations: Matched synovial fluid from ankylosing spondylitis patients was reported to be enriched for disease-linked clones. A TCR beta motif of several highly homologous variants appeared characteristic of ankylosing spondylitis blood.

Germline values: CDR1 SGHRS, CDR2 YFSETQ. This CDR3 has 14 amino acids. The germline V and J ends were trimmed by 0 bases and 3 bases, with 9 bases remaining between them. Sequencing input: blood, either unsorted or a sorted T cell fraction (not recorded which). This TCR was sampled from a male donor with ankylosing spondylitis. The rearrangement joins TRBV5-1 to TRBJ1-1; D unresolved. The CDR3 nucleotides are TGCGCCAGCAGCTTGGCCCTTAGGCACACTGAAGCTTTCTTT. Translated: CASSLALRHTEAFF. The variable domain in full, completed from reference TRBV5-1 and TRBJ1-1, reads KAGVTQTPRYLIKTRGQQVTLSCSPISGHRSVSWYQQTPGQGLQFLFEYFSETQRNKGNFPGRFSGRQFSNSRSEMNVSTLELGDSALYLCASSLALRHTEAFFGQGTRLTVV.